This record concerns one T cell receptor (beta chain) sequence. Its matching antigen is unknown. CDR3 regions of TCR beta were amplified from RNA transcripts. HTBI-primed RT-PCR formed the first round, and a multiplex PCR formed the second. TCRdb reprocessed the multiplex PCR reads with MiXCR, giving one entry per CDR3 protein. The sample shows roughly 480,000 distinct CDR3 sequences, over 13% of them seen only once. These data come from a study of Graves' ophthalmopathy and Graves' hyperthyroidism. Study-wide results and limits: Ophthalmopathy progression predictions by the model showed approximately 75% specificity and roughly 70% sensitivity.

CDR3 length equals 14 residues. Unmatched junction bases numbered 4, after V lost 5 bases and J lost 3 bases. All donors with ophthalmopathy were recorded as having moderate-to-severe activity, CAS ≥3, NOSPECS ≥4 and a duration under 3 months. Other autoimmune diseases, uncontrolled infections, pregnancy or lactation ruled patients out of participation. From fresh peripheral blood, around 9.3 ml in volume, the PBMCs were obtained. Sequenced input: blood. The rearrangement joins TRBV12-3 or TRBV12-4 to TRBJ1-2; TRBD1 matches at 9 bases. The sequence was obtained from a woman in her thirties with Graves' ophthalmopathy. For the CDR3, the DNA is TGTGCCAGCAGTCTGGGACAGGGTCACTATGGCTACACCTTC. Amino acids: CASSLGQGHYGYTF.